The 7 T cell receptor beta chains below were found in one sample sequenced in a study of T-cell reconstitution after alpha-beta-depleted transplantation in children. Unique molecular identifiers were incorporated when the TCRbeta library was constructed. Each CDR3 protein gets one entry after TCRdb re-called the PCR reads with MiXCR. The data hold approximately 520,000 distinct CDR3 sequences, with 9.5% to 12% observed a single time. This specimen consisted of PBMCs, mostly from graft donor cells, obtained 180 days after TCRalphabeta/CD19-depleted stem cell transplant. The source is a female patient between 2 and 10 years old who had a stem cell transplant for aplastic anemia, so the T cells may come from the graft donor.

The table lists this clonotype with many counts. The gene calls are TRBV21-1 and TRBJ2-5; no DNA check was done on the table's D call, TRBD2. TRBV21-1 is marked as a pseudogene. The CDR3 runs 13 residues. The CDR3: CAIPGGRRETQYF. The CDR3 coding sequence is TGTGCTATACCGGGAGGGCGGCGGGAGACCCAGTACTTC.

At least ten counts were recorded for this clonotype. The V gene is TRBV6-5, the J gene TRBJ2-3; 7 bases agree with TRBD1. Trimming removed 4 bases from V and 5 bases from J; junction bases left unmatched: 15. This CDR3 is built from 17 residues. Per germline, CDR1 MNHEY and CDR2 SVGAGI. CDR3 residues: CASSFGKRGQRRDTQYF. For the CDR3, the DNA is TGTGCCAGCAGTTTCGGGAAGAGGGGGCAAAGGAGAGATACGCAGTATTTT.

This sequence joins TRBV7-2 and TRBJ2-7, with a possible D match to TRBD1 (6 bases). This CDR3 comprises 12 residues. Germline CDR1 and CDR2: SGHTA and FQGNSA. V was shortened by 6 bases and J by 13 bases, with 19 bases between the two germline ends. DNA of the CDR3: TGTGCCAGCAGGGCTACAGGGACCTCGGTTTACTTC. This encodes CASRATGTSVYF.

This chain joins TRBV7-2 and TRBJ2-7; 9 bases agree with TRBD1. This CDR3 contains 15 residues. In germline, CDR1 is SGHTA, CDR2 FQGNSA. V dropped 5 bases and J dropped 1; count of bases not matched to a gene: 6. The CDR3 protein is CASSQVGQGSYEQYV. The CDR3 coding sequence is TGTGCCAGCAGCCAGGTGGGACAGGGATCCTACGAGCAGTACGTC.

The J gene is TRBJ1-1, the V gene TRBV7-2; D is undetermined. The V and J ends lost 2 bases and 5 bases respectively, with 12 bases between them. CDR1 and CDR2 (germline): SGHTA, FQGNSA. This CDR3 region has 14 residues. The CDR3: CASSLRRVETEAFF. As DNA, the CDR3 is TGTGCCAGCAGCTTAAGGCGGGTCGAAACTGAAGCTTTCTTT.

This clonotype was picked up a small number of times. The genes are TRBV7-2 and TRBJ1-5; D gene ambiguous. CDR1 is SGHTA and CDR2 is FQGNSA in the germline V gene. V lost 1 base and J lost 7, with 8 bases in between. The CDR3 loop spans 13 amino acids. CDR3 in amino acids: CASSLVTQQPQHF. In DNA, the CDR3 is TGTGCCAGCAGCTTAGTAACCCAGCAGCCCCAGCATTTT.

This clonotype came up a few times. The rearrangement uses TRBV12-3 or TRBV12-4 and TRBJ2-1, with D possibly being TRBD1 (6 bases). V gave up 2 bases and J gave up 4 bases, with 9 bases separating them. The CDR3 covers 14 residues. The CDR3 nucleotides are TGTGCCAGCAGTTTACTGAGGGGGTACAATGAGCAGTTCTTC. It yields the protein CASSLLRGYNEQFF.